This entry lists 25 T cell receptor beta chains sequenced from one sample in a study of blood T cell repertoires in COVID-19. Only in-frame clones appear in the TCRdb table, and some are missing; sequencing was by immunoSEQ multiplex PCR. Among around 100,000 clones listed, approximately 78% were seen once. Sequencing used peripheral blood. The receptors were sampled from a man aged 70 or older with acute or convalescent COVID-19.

The CDR3 DNA reads as TGTGCCATCAGTGAGTCCACGACGGGTTCCTACGAGCAGTACTTC. This translates into CAISESTTGSYEQYF. The chain couples TRBV10-3 to TRBJ2-7; D remains unclear. Trimming took 0 bases from V and 1 from J, leaving 10 bases between them. The CDR3 is 15 amino acids. Germline CDR1 is ENHRY and CDR2 is SYGVKD.

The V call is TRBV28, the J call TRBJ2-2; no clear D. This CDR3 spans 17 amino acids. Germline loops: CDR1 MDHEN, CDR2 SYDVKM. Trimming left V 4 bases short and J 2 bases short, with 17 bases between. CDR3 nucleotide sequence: TGTGCCAGCAGTTATAGTCGAACAGCTACTAACACCGGGGAGCTGTTTTTT. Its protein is CASSYSRTATNTGELFF.

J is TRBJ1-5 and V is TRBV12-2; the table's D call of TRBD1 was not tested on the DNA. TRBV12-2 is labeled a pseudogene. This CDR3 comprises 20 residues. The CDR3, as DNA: TGTGCAAGTCGCTTAGGGTTAAGGGACAGGGGCCCCCGAGGAAATCAGCCCCAGCATTTT. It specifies CASRLGLRDRGPRGNQPQHF.

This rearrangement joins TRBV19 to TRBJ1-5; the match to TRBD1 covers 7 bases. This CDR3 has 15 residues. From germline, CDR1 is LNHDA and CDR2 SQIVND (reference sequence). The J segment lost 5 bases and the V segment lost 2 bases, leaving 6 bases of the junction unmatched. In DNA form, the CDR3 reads TGTGCCAGTAGTATAACCTGGGACAGTTATCAGCCCCAGCATTTT. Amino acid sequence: CASSITWDSYQPQHF.

CDR3 DNA: TGTGCCAGCAGTGGGACAGCTGGGGCCAACGTCCTGACTTTC. It is translated as CASSGTAGANVLTF. This sequence joins TRBV2 and TRBJ2-6; possible D gene TRBD1, 6 bases. The germline V gene has CDR1 SNHLY and CDR2 FYNNEI. The CDR3 has 14 amino acids. Between the trimmed V and J ends, which lost 4 bases and 2 bases, there was a span of 6 bases.

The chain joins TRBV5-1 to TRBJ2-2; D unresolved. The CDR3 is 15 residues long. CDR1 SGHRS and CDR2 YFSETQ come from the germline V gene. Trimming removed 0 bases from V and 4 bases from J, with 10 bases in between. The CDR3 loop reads CASSLVGDSTGELFF. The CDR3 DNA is TGCGCCAGCAGCTTGGTTGGAGATTCCACCGGGGAGCTGTTTTTT.

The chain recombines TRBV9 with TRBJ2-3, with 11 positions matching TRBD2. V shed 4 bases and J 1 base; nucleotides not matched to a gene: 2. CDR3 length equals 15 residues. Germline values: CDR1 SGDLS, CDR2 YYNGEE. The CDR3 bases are TGTGCCAGCAGCACTAGCGGGAGACGCACAGATACGCAGTATTTT. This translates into CASSTSGRRTDTQYF.

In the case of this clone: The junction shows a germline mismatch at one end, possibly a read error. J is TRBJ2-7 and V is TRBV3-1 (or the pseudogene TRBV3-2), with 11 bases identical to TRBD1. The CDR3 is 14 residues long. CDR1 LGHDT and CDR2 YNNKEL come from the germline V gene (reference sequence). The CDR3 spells CASSQEDRGLLPDF. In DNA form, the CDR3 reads TGTGCCAGCAGCCAAGAGGACAGGGGGCTACTTCCTGACTTC.

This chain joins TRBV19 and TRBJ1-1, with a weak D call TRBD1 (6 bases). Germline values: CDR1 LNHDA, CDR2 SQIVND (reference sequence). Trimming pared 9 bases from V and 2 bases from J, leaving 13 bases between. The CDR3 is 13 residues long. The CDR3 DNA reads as TGTGCCAGCCACGGACAGTTTAACACTGAAGCTTTCTTT. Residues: CASHGQFNTEAFF.

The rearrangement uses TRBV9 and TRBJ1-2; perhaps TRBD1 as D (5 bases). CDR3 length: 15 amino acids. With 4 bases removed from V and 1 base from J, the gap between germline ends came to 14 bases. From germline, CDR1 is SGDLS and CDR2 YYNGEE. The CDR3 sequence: CASSSLQGGNYGYTF. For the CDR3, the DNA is TGTGCCAGCAGCTCCCTCCAGGGAGGTAACTATGGCTACACCTTC.

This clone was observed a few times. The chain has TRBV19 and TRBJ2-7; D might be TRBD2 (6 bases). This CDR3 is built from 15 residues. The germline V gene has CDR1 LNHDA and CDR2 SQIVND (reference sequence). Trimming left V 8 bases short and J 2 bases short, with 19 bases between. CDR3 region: CASSPSGGMTYEQYF. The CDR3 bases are TGTGCCAGTTCCCCGTCTGGAGGGATGACCTACGAGCAGTACTTC.

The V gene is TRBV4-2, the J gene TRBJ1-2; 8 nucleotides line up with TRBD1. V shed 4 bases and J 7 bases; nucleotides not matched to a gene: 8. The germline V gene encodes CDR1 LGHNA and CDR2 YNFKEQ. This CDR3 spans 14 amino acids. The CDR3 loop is CASSLTGESFGYTF. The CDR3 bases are TGTGCCAGCAGCCTGACAGGGGAGAGTTTTGGCTACACCTTC.

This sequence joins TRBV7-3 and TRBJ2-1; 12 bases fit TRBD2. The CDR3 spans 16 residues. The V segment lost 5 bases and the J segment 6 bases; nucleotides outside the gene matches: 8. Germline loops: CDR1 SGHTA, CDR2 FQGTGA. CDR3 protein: CASSPSGLAGSNEQFF. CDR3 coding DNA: TGTGCCAGCAGCCCATCGGGACTAGCGGGTAGCAATGAGCAGTTCTTC. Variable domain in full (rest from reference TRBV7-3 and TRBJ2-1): GAGVSQTPSNKVTEKGKYVELRCDPISGHTALYWYRQSLGQGPEFLIYFQGTGAADDSGLPNDRFFAVRPEGSVSTLKIQRTERGDSAVYLCASSPSGLAGSNEQFFGPGTRLTVL.

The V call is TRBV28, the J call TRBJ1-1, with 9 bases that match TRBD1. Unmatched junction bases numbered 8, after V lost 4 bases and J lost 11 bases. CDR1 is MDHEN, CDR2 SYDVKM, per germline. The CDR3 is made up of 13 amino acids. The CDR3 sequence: CASSWTGVKPAFF. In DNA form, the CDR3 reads TGTGCCAGCAGTTGGACAGGGGTCAAGCCGGCTTTCTTT.

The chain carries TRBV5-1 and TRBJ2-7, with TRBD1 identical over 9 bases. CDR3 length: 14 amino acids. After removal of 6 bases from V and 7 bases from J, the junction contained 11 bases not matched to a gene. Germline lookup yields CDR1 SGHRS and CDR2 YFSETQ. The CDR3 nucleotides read TGCGCCAGCATGGCCGGGACAGGGCAGGAGGAGCAGTACTTC. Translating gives CASMAGTGQEEQYF.

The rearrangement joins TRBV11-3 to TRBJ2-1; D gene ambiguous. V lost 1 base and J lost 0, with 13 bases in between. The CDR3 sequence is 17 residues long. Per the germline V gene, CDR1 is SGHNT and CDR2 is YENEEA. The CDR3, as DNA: TGTGCCAGCAGCTTAGGTCCAGCGATAAACTCCTACAATGAGCAGTTCTTC. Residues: CASSLGPAINSYNEQFF.

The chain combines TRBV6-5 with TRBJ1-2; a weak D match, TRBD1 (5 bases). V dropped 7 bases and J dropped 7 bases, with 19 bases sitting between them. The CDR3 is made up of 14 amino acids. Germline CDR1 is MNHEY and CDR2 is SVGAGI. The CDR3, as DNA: TGTGCCAGCACCCCCAGTGGGCAGGGCCTTGGCTACACCTTC. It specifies CASTPSGQGLGYTF.

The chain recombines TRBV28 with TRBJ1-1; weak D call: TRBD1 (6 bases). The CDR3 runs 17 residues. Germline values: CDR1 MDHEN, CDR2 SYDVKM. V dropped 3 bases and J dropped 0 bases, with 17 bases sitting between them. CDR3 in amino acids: CASSFAGVGVMNTEAFF. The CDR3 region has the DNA TGTGCCAGCAGTTTCGCAGGGGTAGGGGTAATGAACACTGAAGCTTTCTTT.

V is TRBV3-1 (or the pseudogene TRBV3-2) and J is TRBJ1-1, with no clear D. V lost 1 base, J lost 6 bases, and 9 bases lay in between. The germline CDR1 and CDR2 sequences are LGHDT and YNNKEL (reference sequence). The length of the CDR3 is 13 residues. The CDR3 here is CASSQGIRSEAFF. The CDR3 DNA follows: TGTGCCAGCAGCCAAGGAATCAGGTCTGAAGCTTTCTTT.

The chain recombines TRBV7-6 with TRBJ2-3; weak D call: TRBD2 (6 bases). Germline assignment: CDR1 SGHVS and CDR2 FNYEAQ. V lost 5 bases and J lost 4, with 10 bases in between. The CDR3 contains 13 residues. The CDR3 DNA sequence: TGTGCCAGCAGCCGAACGGGAGCAGATACGCAGTATTTT. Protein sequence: CASSRTGADTQYF.

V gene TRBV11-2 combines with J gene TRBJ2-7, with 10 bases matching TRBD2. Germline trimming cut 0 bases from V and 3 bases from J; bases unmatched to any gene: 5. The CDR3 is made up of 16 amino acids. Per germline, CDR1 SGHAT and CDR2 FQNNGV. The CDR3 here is CASSLDRVAGGYEQYF. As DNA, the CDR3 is TGTGCCAGCAGCTTAGATAGAGTAGCGGGAGGCTACGAGCAGTACTTC.

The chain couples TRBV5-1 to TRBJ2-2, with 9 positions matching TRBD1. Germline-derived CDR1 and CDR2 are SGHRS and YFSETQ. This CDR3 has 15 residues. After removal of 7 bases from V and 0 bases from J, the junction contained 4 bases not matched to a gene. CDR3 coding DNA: TGCGCCAGCTCTACAGGGGGCGCGAACACCGGGGAGCTGTTTTTT. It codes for CASSTGGANTGELFF.

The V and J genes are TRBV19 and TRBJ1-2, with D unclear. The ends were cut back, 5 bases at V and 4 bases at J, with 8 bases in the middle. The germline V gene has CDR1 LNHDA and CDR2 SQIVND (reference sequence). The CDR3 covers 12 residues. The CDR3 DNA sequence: TGTGCCAGTAGTGTGGCCTCCTATGGCTACACCTTC. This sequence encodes CASSVASYGYTF.

DNA for the CDR3: TGTGCCAGCAGTTACCGGGACAATCAGCCCCAGCATTTT. Its translation: CASSYRDNQPQHF. The chain recombines TRBV6-5 with TRBJ1-5; D remains ambiguous. V was cut by 2 bases and J by 3 bases, with 5 bases left in between. The CDR3 is made up of 13 amino acids. CDR1 is MNHEY and CDR2 is SVGAGI in the germline V gene.

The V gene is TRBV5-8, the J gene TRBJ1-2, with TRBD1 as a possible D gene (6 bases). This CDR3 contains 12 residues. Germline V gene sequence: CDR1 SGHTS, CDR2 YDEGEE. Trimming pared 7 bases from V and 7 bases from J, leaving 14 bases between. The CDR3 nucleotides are TGTGCCAGCGTCCGGGGGGCGGGTGGCTACACCTTC. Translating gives CASVRGAGGYTF.